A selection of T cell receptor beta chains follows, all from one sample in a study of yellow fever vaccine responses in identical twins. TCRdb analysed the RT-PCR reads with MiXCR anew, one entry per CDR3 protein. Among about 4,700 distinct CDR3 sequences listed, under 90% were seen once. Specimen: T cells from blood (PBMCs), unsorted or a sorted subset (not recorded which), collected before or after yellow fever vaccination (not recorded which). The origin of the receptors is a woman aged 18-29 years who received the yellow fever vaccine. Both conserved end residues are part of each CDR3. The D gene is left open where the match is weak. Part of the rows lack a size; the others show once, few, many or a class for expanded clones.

CDR3nt: TGTGCCAGCAGCCCAAGGGGGTCTGGGGATACGCAGTATTTT
CDR3aa: CASSPRGSGDTQYF
abundance: .
v_gene: TRBV7-8
j_gene: TRBJ2-3
d_gene: .

CDR3nt: TGTGCCAGCTCACCAGCGGGACTGCGTGGAAACACCATATATTTT
CDR3aa: CASSPAGLRGNTIYF
abundance: .
v_gene: TRBV18
j_gene: TRBJ1-3
d_gene: .

CDR3nt: TGTGCCAGCAGTGACTCCGGGGAGGGCGGTTCTGAGCAGTTCTTC
CDR3aa: CASSDSGEGGSEQFF
abundance: .
v_gene: TRBV6-4
j_gene: TRBJ2-1
d_gene: TRBD2

CDR3nt: TGTGCCAGCTCACCAGTAGGGACAAGAAATCAGCCCCAGCATTTT
CDR3aa: CASSPVGTRNQPQHF
abundance: .
v_gene: TRBV18
j_gene: TRBJ1-5
d_gene: .

CDR3nt: TGTGCCAGTTCGGGCAATGAGCAGTTCTTC
CDR3aa: CASSGNEQFF
abundance: .
v_gene: TRBV12-3/TRBV12-4
j_gene: TRBJ2-1
d_gene: .

CDR3nt: TGTGCCAGCAGCAACCAAATGACAGGGACAGATACGCAGTATTTT
CDR3aa: CASSNQMTGTDTQYF
abundance: once
v_gene: TRBV6-1
j_gene: TRBJ2-3
d_gene: TRBD1

CDR3nt: TGTGCCAGCAGCTTTGGGACCCCGGCAGATACGCAGTATTTT
CDR3aa: CASSFGTPADTQYF
abundance: once
v_gene: TRBV11-3
j_gene: TRBJ2-3
d_gene: .

CDR3nt: TGTGCCATCAGTGAGTCGTACGGCGGTGGTCATGTCTATGGCTACACCTTC
CDR3aa: CAISESYGGGHVYGYTF
abundance: few
v_gene: TRBV10-3
j_gene: TRBJ1-2
d_gene: .

CDR3nt: TGTGCCAGCAGCCCTCATACTAACACCGGGGAGCTGTTTTTT
CDR3aa: CASSPHTNTGELFF
abundance: .
v_gene: TRBV11-1
j_gene: TRBJ2-2
d_gene: .

CDR3nt: TGCAGCGCCTACACTAGCGGGAGGGCAGATACGCAGTATTTT
CDR3aa: CSAYTSGRADTQYF
abundance: .
v_gene: TRBV29-1
j_gene: TRBJ2-3
d_gene: TRBD2

CDR3nt: TGTGCCAGCAGCCAGCCGGGACAGTTCTACGAGCAGTACTTC
CDR3aa: CASSQPGQFYEQYF
abundance: .
v_gene: TRBV4-2
j_gene: TRBJ2-7
d_gene: TRBD1

CDR3nt: TGCAGTGCTAGAGATTCCGGCAGCGGCCAGCCCCAGCATTTT
CDR3aa: CSARDSGSGQPQHF
abundance: .
v_gene: TRBV20-1
j_gene: TRBJ1-5
d_gene: .

CDR3nt: TGCGCCAGCAGCCAAGATCGGGCCAGCATGGGGTTTCATGAGCAGTTCTTC
CDR3aa: CASSQDRASMGFHEQFF
abundance: few
v_gene: TRBV4-3
j_gene: TRBJ2-1
d_gene: .

CDR3nt: TGCGCCAGCAGCCAAGAGAACGGGGGGGGTTACCATGAGCAGTTCTTC
CDR3aa: CASSQENGGGYHEQFF
abundance: .
v_gene: TRBV4-1
j_gene: TRBJ2-1
d_gene: TRBD2

CDR3nt: TGCAGCGTCGGGGAAATGAACACTGAAGCTTTCTTT
CDR3aa: CSVGEMNTEAFF
abundance: .
v_gene: TRBV29-1
j_gene: TRBJ1-1
d_gene: .

CDR3nt: TGTGCCAGCAACCCGGGACAGGAAATACAAGAGACCCAGTACTTC
CDR3aa: CASNPGQEIQETQYF
abundance: .
v_gene: TRBV28
j_gene: TRBJ2-5
d_gene: TRBD1

CDR3nt: TGTGCCAGCAAGACTAGTTTTGATGAGCAGTTCTTC
CDR3aa: CASKTSFDEQFF
abundance: once
v_gene: TRBV3-1
j_gene: TRBJ2-1
d_gene: .

CDR3nt: TGCGCCAGCAGCTTGGAAGGGACAGGGGGCACAGATACGCAGTATTTT
CDR3aa: CASSLEGTGGTDTQYF
abundance: .
v_gene: TRBV5-1
j_gene: TRBJ2-3
d_gene: TRBD1

CDR3nt: TGTGCCAGCAGCTTGTCCCAGGTCACTGTATTGTACGGCTACACCTTC
CDR3aa: CASSLSQVTVLYGYTF
abundance: .
v_gene: TRBV5-6
j_gene: TRBJ1-2
d_gene: .

CDR3nt: TGTGCCAGCAGTTTAATTCAGGGTGTGGAGACCCAGTACTTC
CDR3aa: CASSLIQGVETQYF
abundance: .
v_gene: TRBV28
j_gene: TRBJ2-5
d_gene: .

CDR3nt: TGTGCCTGTCTTCACGGAGAGAAACCCTACGAGCAGTACTTC
CDR3aa: CACLHGEKPYEQYF
abundance: .
v_gene: TRBV30
j_gene: TRBJ2-7
d_gene: .

CDR3nt: TGTGCCAGCAGTTACTTAGACAGGCAAGAGACCCAGTACTTC
CDR3aa: CASSYLDRQETQYF
abundance: .
v_gene: TRBV6-2/TRBV6-3
j_gene: TRBJ2-5
d_gene: .

CDR3nt: TGCAGCGTTCGGTCCGGGACATCACCATTCTACGAGCAGTACTTC
CDR3aa: CSVRSGTSPFYEQYF
abundance: once
v_gene: TRBV29-1
j_gene: TRBJ2-7
d_gene: .

CDR3nt: TGCAGTGCTAAGGACAGTGAGCAGTACTTC
CDR3aa: CSAKDSEQYF
abundance: .
v_gene: TRBV20-1
j_gene: TRBJ2-7
d_gene: .

CDR3nt: TGCAGCGTGGCTAGTGACTACAATGAGCAGTTCTTC
CDR3aa: CSVASDYNEQFF
abundance: .
v_gene: TRBV29-1
j_gene: TRBJ2-1
d_gene: .

CDR3nt: TGCAGTGCTAGGGTCCTTGAAGCTTTCTTT
CDR3aa: CSARVLEAFF
abundance: .
v_gene: TRBV20-1
j_gene: TRBJ1-1
d_gene: .

CDR3nt: TGTGCCAGCGACACCCCGCGCCTCACCGGGGAGCTGTTTTTT
CDR3aa: CASDTPRLTGELFF
abundance: .
v_gene: TRBV28
j_gene: TRBJ2-2
d_gene: .

CDR3nt: TGCAGTGCTAGGCGTCCCGGGACTAGCGGGGGTTTCCAAGAGACCCAGTACTTC
CDR3aa: CSARRPGTSGGFQETQYF
abundance: .
v_gene: TRBV20-1
j_gene: TRBJ2-5
d_gene: TRBD2

CDR3nt: TGCGCCAGCAGCCAAAGACAAGACTCTGGAAACACCATATATTTT
CDR3aa: CASSQRQDSGNTIYF
abundance: .
v_gene: TRBV4-3
j_gene: TRBJ1-3
d_gene: .

CDR3nt: TGCGCCAGCAGCCAAGCTTCAACCCTAGCACCAGATACGCAGTATTTT
CDR3aa: CASSQASTLAPDTQYF
abundance: .
v_gene: TRBV4-3
j_gene: TRBJ2-3
d_gene: .

CDR3nt: TGTGCCAGCAGCGTAGGGAGATCTGGAAACACCATATATTTT
CDR3aa: CASSVGRSGNTIYF
abundance: .
v_gene: TRBV9
j_gene: TRBJ1-3
d_gene: .

CDR3nt: TGTGCCAGCAGTTACCTGGGGGCGCCTAATGAAAAACTGTTTTTT
CDR3aa: CASSYLGAPNEKLFF
abundance: .
v_gene: TRBV6-5
j_gene: TRBJ1-4
d_gene: .

CDR3nt: TGCAGCGTTCCTTTCACAGATACGCAGTATTTT
CDR3aa: CSVPFTDTQYF
abundance: .
v_gene: TRBV29-1
j_gene: TRBJ2-3
d_gene: .

CDR3nt: TGTGCCAGCAGCCCTATTGACAGTTCCTACGAGCAGTACTTC
CDR3aa: CASSPIDSSYEQYF
abundance: .
v_gene: TRBV11-1
j_gene: TRBJ2-7
d_gene: .

CDR3nt: TGCGCCAGCAGCTTTCAGGGTTACGAGCAGTACTTC
CDR3aa: CASSFQGYEQYF
abundance: .
v_gene: TRBV5-1
j_gene: TRBJ2-7
d_gene: .

CDR3nt: TGTGCCAGCAGCTTACTTGGGGGAGAAGAGACCCAGTACTTC
CDR3aa: CASSLLGGEETQYF
abundance: .
v_gene: TRBV11-1
j_gene: TRBJ2-5
d_gene: .

CDR3nt: TGTGCCAGCAGTGATGGTAGACTAGCGCCATATACCTACGAGCAGTACTTC
CDR3aa: CASSDGRLAPYTYEQYF
abundance: .
v_gene: TRBV6-1
j_gene: TRBJ2-7
d_gene: TRBD2

CDR3nt: TGTGCCAGCAGCTCCACGGCCCCGACTGGGAAACTGTTTTTT
CDR3aa: CASSSTAPTGKLFF
abundance: .
v_gene: TRBV6-1
j_gene: TRBJ1-4
d_gene: .

CDR3nt: TGCAGCGTTGAAGGTTTAGGACAGGGGGCGTACGAGCAGTACTTC
CDR3aa: CSVEGLGQGAYEQYF
abundance: .
v_gene: TRBV29-1
j_gene: TRBJ2-7
d_gene: TRBD1

CDR3nt: TGTGCCAGCAGGCTAACGGGACAGGGAAAATACGAGCAGTACTTC
CDR3aa: CASRLTGQGKYEQYF
abundance: .
v_gene: TRBV12-3/TRBV12-4
j_gene: TRBJ2-7
d_gene: TRBD1

CDR3nt: TGTGCCAGCAGCTTATCTGGTGGGCACGAGCAGTACTTC
CDR3aa: CASSLSGGHEQYF
abundance: .
v_gene: TRBV5-4
j_gene: TRBJ2-7
d_gene: .

CDR3nt: TGTGCCTGGAGGACTAACAGGGGCCCTAGCTCCTACGAGCAGTACTTC
CDR3aa: CAWRTNRGPSSYEQYF
abundance: .
v_gene: TRBV30
j_gene: TRBJ2-7
d_gene: TRBD1

CDR3nt: TGCGCCAGCAGCCTCCGGGACAGGAACTATGGCTACACCTTC
CDR3aa: CASSLRDRNYGYTF
abundance: few
v_gene: TRBV4-1
j_gene: TRBJ1-2
d_gene: TRBD1

CDR3nt: TGTGCCAGCAGCTTCTCTAGCGGGGTTGGCGCCGGGGAGCTGTTTTTT
CDR3aa: CASSFSSGVGAGELFF
abundance: .
v_gene: TRBV7-9
j_gene: TRBJ2-2
d_gene: TRBD2

CDR3nt: TGTGCCAGCGGGTTCTTCACAGATACGCAGTATTTT
CDR3aa: CASGFFTDTQYF
abundance: once
v_gene: TRBV2
j_gene: TRBJ2-3
d_gene: .

CDR3nt: TGTGCCAGCAGCTCCGAGGTCAGCTACGAGCAGTACTTC
CDR3aa: CASSSEVSYEQYF
abundance: .
v_gene: TRBV7-9
j_gene: TRBJ2-7
d_gene: .

CDR3nt: TGTGCCAGCAGCTTATCCAGAGGGGGGAGAAACTATGGCTACACCTTC
CDR3aa: CASSLSRGGRNYGYTF
abundance: .
v_gene: TRBV11-2
j_gene: TRBJ1-2
d_gene: .

CDR3nt: TGTGCCACTGGGACTTCAGGCCTCACAGATACGCAGTATTTT
CDR3aa: CATGTSGLTDTQYF
abundance: few
v_gene: TRBV24-1
j_gene: TRBJ2-3
d_gene: .

CDR3nt: TGTGCCAGCAGCTTTCCGGGACCCCACACCGGGGAGCTGTTTTTT
CDR3aa: CASSFPGPHTGELFF
abundance: .
v_gene: TRBV11-1
j_gene: TRBJ2-2
d_gene: .

CDR3nt: TGCGCCAGCAGCCCCACAGGGGGCTCGTTTGAAAAACTGTTTTTT
CDR3aa: CASSPTGGSFEKLFF
abundance: .
v_gene: TRBV5-1
j_gene: TRBJ1-4
d_gene: TRBD1

CDR3nt: TGTGCCAGCAGCTCTGGAGAGACCCAGTACTTC
CDR3aa: CASSSGETQYF
abundance: .
v_gene: TRBV9
j_gene: TRBJ2-5
d_gene: .

CDR3nt: TGTGCCAGCATCTATCTCGGGACAGGCAGCCCCGGTGAGCAGTTCTTC
CDR3aa: CASIYLGTGSPGEQFF
abundance: .
v_gene: TRBV13
j_gene: TRBJ2-1
d_gene: TRBD1

CDR3nt: TGTGCCAGCACTCGAAGTTCAGGCCGGGAGCTGTTTTTT
CDR3aa: CASTRSSGRELFF
abundance: .
v_gene: TRBV12-3/TRBV12-4
j_gene: TRBJ2-2
d_gene: .

CDR3nt: TGCAGCGTTGCAGGTACAAATGAGCAGTTCTTC
CDR3aa: CSVAGTNEQFF
abundance: .
v_gene: TRBV29-1
j_gene: TRBJ2-1
d_gene: .